Shown below are 16 T cell receptor beta chains from a single sample sequenced in a study of OX40 agonist ivuxolimab in advanced cancers. The method was immunoSEQ multiplex PCR; TCRdb's version includes in-frame clones alone and lacks a portion of them. The sample consists of under 65,000 clones, about nine tenths of them appearing once. The sample consisted of CD4+ or CD8+ T cells sorted from blood, taken in a trial of the OX40 agonist ivuxolimab. The receptors come from an adult with an advanced solid tumor such as melanoma, head and neck, liver or kidney cancer.

CDR3 loop: CASSLVDRRYNEQFF. CDR3 sequence (DNA): TGTGCCAGCAGCTTAGTTGATCGGAGGTACAATGAGCAGTTCTTC. The gene calls are TRBV7-9 and TRBJ2-1, with a tentative D call TRBD2 (5 bases). The CDR3 covers 15 residues. Trimming removed 1 base from V and 4 bases from J, with 11 bases in between. CDR1 SEHNR and CDR2 FQNEAQ come from the germline V gene (reference sequence).

The rearrangement uses TRBV13 and TRBJ1-1; D gene uncertain. CDR3 length: 16 residues. Trimming shortened V by 5 bases and J by 0 bases, and 16 bases separated the two germline ends. Germline values: CDR1 PRHDT, CDR2 FYEKMQ (reference sequence). CDR3 sequence: CASSPPGVYMNTEAFF. For the CDR3, the DNA is TGTGCCAGCAGCCCACCTGGGGTTTACATGAACACTGAAGCTTTCTTT.

The V gene is TRBV6-5, the J gene TRBJ2-7, with D perhaps TRBD1 or TRBD2 (5 bases each). Deletions cut 2 bases from V and 3 bases from J, with 8 bases between. Germline-derived CDR1 and CDR2 are MNHEY and SVGAGI. The CDR3 has 13 amino acids. CDR3 sequence reads: CASSYGGNYEQYF. The CDR3 DNA reads TGTGCCAGCAGTTACGGGGGAAACTACGAGCAGTACTTC.

The gene calls are TRBV6-5 and TRBJ2-1; a possible D gene is TRBD1 (6 bases). CDR1 is MNHEY, CDR2 SVGAGI, per germline. Trimming shortened V by 8 bases and J by 6 bases, and 17 bases separated the two germline ends. The CDR3 totals 14 residues. CDR3 protein: CASSPLQGFNEQFF. The CDR3 DNA reads TGTGCCAGCTCACCGTTACAGGGTTTCAATGAGCAGTTCTTC.

The V gene is TRBV28, the J gene TRBJ2-7; tentatively, D is TRBD1 (6 bases). Germline CDR1 and CDR2: MDHEN and SYDVKM. The CDR3 loop spans 14 amino acids. V dropped 4 bases and J dropped 0 bases, with 10 bases sitting between them. CDR3 coding DNA: TGTGCCAGCAGTTCGGGACACTCCTCCTACGAGCAGTACTTC. Its translation is CASSSGHSSYEQYF.

This clone has a handful of counts. This rearrangement joins TRBV28 to TRBJ1-5; D remains ambiguous. V lost 5 bases and J lost 1, with 12 bases in between. The CDR3 is 15 amino acids. Germline assignment: CDR1 MDHEN and CDR2 SYDVKM. The CDR3 protein is CASSPYVGSNQPQHF. The CDR3 DNA sequence: TGTGCCAGCAGTCCTTATGTAGGGAGCAATCAGCCCCAGCATTTT.

This chain joins TRBV11-2 and TRBJ2-3; TRBD2 matches 9 bases. CDR3 length equals 16 residues. Germline CDR1 and CDR2: SGHAT and FQNNGV. V was pared by 1 base and J by 2 bases, with 4 bases of the junction left unmatched. CDR3: CASSLGASGTTDTQYF. CDR3 bases: TGTGCCAGCAGCTTAGGGGCTAGCGGGACCACAGATACGCAGTATTTT.

This clone was counted a single time. One end of the junction does not line up with germline, which may come from a read error. This chain uses TRBV6-4 with TRBJ2-2, with D unclear. The CDR3 totals 15 residues. Per germline, CDR1 MRHNA and CDR2 SNTAGT. In nucleotides, the CDR3 is TGTGCCAGCAATGACTCGGACCGTTCCACCGGGGAGCTGTTTTTT. It yields the protein CASNDSDRSTGELFF.

The chain uses TRBV6-6 and TRBJ2-2, with 10 bases aligning to TRBD1. Unmatched junction bases numbered 7, after V lost 6 bases and J lost 6 bases. The germline V gene encodes CDR1 MNHNY and CDR2 SVGAGI (reference sequence). The CDR3 is 15 residues long. In DNA form, the CDR3 reads TGTGCCAGCAGGTCGGGACAGGGGATTGCCGGGGAGCTGTTTTTT. Protein sequence: CASRSGQGIAGELFF.

The chain has TRBV12-5 and TRBJ1-4; 8 bases agree with TRBD1. Losses at the gene ends were 3 bases for V and 11 bases for J; bases not matched to a gene: 11. Germline CDR1 and CDR2: LGHNT and FRNRAP. This CDR3 has 15 amino acids. The CDR3 is CASGLGGQVGRKLFF. The CDR3, as DNA: TGTGCTAGTGGTTTAGGGGGACAGGTAGGACGGAAACTGTTTTTT.

The chain links TRBV4-2 to TRBJ2-7; no definite D call. Germline lookup yields CDR1 LGHNA and CDR2 YNFKEQ. The CDR3 is 11 amino acids. Trimming removed 1 base at V and 6 bases at J, with 4 bases between. The CDR3 region has the DNA TGTGCCAGCAGCCAAGGTATCGAGCAGTACTTC. Its translation is CASSQGIEQYF.

V usage is TRBV27 and J usage is TRBJ2-7; D is unclear. CDR1 MNHEY and CDR2 SMNVEV come from the germline V gene (reference sequence). V was pared by 8 bases and J by 5 bases, with 16 bases between. This CDR3 contains 13 residues. The CDR3: CASSSALSNEQYF. The CDR3 DNA follows: TGTGCCAGCTCCTCGGCCTTATCGAACGAGCAGTACTTC.

V gene TRBV7-9 combines with J gene TRBJ2-2; TRBD1 agrees at 10 bases. This CDR3 is built from 15 residues. In germline, CDR1 is SEHNR, CDR2 FQNEAQ (reference sequence). Trimming removed 2 bases from V and 6 bases from J; junction bases left unmatched: 3. CDR3 in amino acids: CASSLTGTGAGELFF. The CDR3 nucleotides are TGTGCCAGCAGCTTAACGGGGACAGGGGCCGGGGAGCTGTTTTTT.

The chain is built from TRBV30 and TRBJ1-1; D uncertain. Germline-derived CDR1 and CDR2 are GTSNPN and SVGIG (reference sequence). V was clipped by 3 bases and J by 5 bases, with 7 bases between them. The CDR3 is made up of 11 amino acids. Written as DNA, the CDR3 is TGTGCCTGGAGGTTGGAGACTGAAGCTTTCTTT. It is translated as CAWRLETEAFF.

V is TRBV13 and J is TRBJ2-3, with D uncertain. This CDR3 is built from 11 residues. V lost 3 bases, J lost 3 bases, and 1 base lay in between. Germline CDR1 is PRHDT and CDR2 is FYEKMQ (reference sequence). The CDR3 nucleotides read TGTGCCAGCAGCTTTACAGATACGCAGTATTTT. Translation: CASSFTDTQYF.

V and J are TRBV19 and TRBJ1-1; D is unresolved. The V end was cut by 0 bases, the J end by 5 bases, with 7 bases between. The CDR3 totals 13 residues. Germline V lookup: CDR1 LNHDA, CDR2 SQIVND (reference sequence). The CDR3 is CASSIDGETEAFF. DNA for the CDR3: TGTGCCAGTAGTATAGATGGGGAGACTGAAGCTTTCTTT.